This T cell receptor beta chain was documented in a study of shared clonotypes between healthy human individuals. Across the whole study: CD4 naive and CD4 memory each took three plates per donor, while CD8 naive took two and CD8 memory one. Study results and limitations: Generation probabilities of non-shared clonotypes were lower (relative to those shared by all four donors).

The CDR3 totals 13 residues. CDR1 is SEHNR, CDR2 FQNEAQ, per germline (reference sequence). The ends were cut back, 5 bases at V and 10 bases at J, with 15 bases in the middle. Concerning this clone itself: Antigen specificity is unknown.

Researchers ran the assay at a deep level. In the study's own analysis: ImmunoSEQ supplied junction-only sequences lacking quality scores, so filtering was different. Profiled with immunoSEQ multiplex PCR; TCRdb holds only in-frame clones, not every one. That table is the source of V, J and clone size, and D and trimming were worked out from the DNA. This table holds more than 150,000 clones, approximately 92% found once. This clonotype originated in a woman aged 30 to 39 in good health. The rearrangement joins TRBV7-9 to TRBJ2-1, with D possibly being TRBD2 (5 bases). The specimen was naive CD4+ T cells sorted from blood. Documented subset: CD45RA+ positively selected. CDR3 in amino acids: CASSLDRRGEQFF. The CDR3 bases are TGTGCCAGCAGCCTCGACCGGCGAGGGGAGCAGTTCTTC.